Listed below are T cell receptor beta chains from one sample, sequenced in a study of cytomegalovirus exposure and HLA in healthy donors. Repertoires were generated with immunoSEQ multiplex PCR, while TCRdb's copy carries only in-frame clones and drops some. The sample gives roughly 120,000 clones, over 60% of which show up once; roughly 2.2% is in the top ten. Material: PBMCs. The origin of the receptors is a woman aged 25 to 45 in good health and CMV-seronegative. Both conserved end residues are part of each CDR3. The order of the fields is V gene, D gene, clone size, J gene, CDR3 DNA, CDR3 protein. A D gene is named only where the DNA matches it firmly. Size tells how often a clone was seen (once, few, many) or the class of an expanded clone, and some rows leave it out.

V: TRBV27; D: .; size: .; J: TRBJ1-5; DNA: TGTGCCAGCAGTCCCCGGGGGGTCAATCAGCCCCAGCATTTT; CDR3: CASSPRGVNQPQHF
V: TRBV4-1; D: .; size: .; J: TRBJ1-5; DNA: TGCGCCAGCAGCCAAGATGGAACAGGTTATAGCAATCAGCCCCAGCATTTT; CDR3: CASSQDGTGYSNQPQHF
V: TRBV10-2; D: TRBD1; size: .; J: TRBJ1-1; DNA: TGCGCCAGCAGGGAGACAGGGAGGGTGACTGAAGCTTTCTTT; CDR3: CASRETGRVTEAFF
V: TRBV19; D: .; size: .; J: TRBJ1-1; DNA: TGTGCCAGTTCAAAGAGGCCCCCCACTGAAGCTTTCTTT; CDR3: CASSKRPPTEAFF
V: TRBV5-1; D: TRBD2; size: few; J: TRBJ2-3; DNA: TGCGCCAGCAGCTTGGCCTCTAGCGGGACAGATACGCAGTATTTT; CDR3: CASSLASSGTDTQYF
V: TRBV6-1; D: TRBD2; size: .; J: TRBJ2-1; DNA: TGTGCCAGCAGTGATGGCGGGAGCCCTTACAATGAGCAGTTCTTC; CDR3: CASSDGGSPYNEQFF
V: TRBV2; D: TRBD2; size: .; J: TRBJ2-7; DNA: TGTGCCAGCAGGGGGGGACTAGCGGGAGTGGGCGAGCAGTACTTC; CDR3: CASRGGLAGVGEQYF
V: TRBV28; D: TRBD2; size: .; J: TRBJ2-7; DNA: TGTGCCAGCAGTCCCATTAGCGGGGCCTCCTACGAGCAGTACTTC; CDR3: CASSPISGASYEQYF
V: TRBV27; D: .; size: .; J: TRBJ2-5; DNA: TGTGCCAGCAGTTCCAACAAGGGGTACCAAGAGACCCAGTACTTC; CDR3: CASSSNKGYQETQYF
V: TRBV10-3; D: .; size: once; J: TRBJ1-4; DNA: TGTGCCATCAGTGAGGTCGGTGGACTGTTTTTT; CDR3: CAISEVGGLFF
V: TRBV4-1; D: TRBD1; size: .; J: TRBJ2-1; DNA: TGCGCCAGCACCCCAAGAGGACAGGTCAATGAGCAGTTCTTC; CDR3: CASTPRGQVNEQFF
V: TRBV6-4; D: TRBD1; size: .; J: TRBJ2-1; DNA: TGTGCCAGCAGAGTAAGACAGGGGCCCTACAATGAGCAGTTCTTC; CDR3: CASRVRQGPYNEQFF
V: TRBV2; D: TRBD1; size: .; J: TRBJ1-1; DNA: TGTGCCAGCAGTGAGGGGACAGGGGGCATCACTGAAGCTTTCTTT; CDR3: CASSEGTGGITEAFF
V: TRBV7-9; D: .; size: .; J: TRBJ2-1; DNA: TGTGCCAGCAGCTTAGTGGAGGGAGAGCTCTACAATGAGCAGTTCTTC; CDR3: CASSLVEGELYNEQFF
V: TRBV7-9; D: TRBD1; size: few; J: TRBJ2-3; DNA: TGTGCCAGCAGCTCTCAGACAGGGAGCACAGATACGCAGTATTTT; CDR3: CASSSQTGSTDTQYF
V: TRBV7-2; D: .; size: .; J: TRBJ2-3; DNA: TGTGCCAGCAGCTCTGGGGCAAGAGATACGCAGTATTTT; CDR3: CASSSGARDTQYF
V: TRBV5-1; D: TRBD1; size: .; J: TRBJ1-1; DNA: TGCGCCAGCAGGAGGACAGGGAACACTGAAGCTTTCTTT; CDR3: CASRRTGNTEAFF
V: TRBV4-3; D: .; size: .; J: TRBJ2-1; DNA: TGCGCCAGCAGCCCCTCGAGGGATCCCTACAATGAGCAGTTCTTC; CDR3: CASSPSRDPYNEQFF
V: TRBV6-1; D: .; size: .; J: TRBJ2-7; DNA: TGTGCCAGCAGTGAAGCGCGATTCTACGAGCAGTACTTC; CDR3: CASSEARFYEQYF
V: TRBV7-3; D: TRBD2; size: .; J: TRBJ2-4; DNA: TGTGCCAGCAGCCGCGGGGGGGCGGCCAAAAACATTCAGTACTTC; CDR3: CASSRGGAAKNIQYF
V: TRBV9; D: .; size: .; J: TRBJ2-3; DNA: TGTGCCAGCAGCAATAGCGCCCAAGAGGCGCAGTATTTT; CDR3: CASSNSAQEAQYF
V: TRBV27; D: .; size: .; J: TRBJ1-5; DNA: TGTGCCAGCAGTTTTGCCGGTAGCAATCAGCCCCAGCATTTT; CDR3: CASSFAGSNQPQHF
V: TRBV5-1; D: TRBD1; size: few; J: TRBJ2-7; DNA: TGCGCCAGCAGCATTGGGACAGGGATGGGTCGGTACGAGCAGTACTTC; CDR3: CASSIGTGMGRYEQYF
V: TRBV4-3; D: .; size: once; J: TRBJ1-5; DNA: TGCGCCAGCAGCCAAGATGAGGGATACCAGCCCCAGCATTTT; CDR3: CASSQDEGYQPQHF
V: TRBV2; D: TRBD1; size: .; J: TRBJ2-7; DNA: TGTGCCAGCAGCACCGGGACAGGGACCTACGAGCAGTACTTC; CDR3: CASSTGTGTYEQYF
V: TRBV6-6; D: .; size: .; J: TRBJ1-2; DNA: TGTGCCAGCGGCGGAGATTACTATGGCTACACCTTC; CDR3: CASGGDYYGYTF
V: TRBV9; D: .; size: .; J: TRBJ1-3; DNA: TGTGCCAGCAGCGTACATCAGGGATCTGGAAACACCATATATTTT; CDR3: CASSVHQGSGNTIYF
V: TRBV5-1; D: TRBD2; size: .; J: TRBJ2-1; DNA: TGCGCCAGCAGCCTGTATAGCGGGCGAGAGCAGTTCTTC; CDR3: CASSLYSGREQFF
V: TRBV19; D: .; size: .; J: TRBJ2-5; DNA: TGTGCCAGTAGTGCCTCACTAGTTCAAGAGACCCAGTACTTC; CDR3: CASSASLVQETQYF
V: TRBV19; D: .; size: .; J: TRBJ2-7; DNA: TGTGCCAGTAGAAACCGGGACTCCGACTACGAGCAGTACTTC; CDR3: CASRNRDSDYEQYF
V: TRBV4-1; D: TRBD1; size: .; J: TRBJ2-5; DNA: TGCGCCAGCAGCCAAGCCGGGACAGGGGGTTGGGAGACCCAGTACTTC; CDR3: CASSQAGTGGWETQYF
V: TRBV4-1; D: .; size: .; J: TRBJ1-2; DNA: TGCGCCAGCAGCCAAGATTTCTTACAGAGAACTAACTATGGCTACACCTTC; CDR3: CASSQDFLQRTNYGYTF
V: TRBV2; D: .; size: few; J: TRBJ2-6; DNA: TGTGCCAGCAGTGACAGGGCTGGGGCCAACGTCCTGACTTTC; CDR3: CASSDRAGANVLTF
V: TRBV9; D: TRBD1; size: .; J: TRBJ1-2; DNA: TGTGCCAGCAGCGTAGAGGACAGGGGTTACGGCTACACCTTC; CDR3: CASSVEDRGYGYTF
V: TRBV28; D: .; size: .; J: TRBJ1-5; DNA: TGTGCCAGCAGTTTATCCGGCAGGTTGAATCAGCCCCAGCATTTT; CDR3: CASSLSGRLNQPQHF
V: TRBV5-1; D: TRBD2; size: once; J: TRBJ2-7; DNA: TGCGCCAGCAGCCCCGGGACTACCACCTACGAGCAGTACTTC; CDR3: CASSPGTTTYEQYF
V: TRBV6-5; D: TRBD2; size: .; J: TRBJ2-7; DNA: TGTGCCAGCAGCTTGGGGGGGTATAGCTCCTACGAGCAGTACTTC; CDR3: CASSLGGYSSYEQYF
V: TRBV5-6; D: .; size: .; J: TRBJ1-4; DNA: TGTGCCAGCAGCTTGGACTCAACTAATGAAAAACTGTTTTTT; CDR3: CASSLDSTNEKLFF
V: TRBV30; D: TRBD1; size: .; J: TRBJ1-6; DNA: TGTGCCTGGAGACAGGGGCCTATCTCCTATAATTCACCCCTCCACTTT; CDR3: CAWRQGPISYNSPLHF
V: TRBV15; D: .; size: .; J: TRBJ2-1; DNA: TGTGCCACCAGCAGAGGTGGTAGCGGATCCTACAATGAGCAGTTCTTC; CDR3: CATSRGGSGSYNEQFF